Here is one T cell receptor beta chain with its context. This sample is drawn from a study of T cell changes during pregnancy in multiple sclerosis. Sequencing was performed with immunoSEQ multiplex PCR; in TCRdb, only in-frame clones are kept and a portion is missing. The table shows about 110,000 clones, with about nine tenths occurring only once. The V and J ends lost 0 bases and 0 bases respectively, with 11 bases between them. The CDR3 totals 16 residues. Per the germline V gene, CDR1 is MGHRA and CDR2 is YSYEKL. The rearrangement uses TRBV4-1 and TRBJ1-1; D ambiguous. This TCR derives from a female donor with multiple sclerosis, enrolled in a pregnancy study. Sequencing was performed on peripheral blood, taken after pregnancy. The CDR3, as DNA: TGCGCCAGCAGCCAAGATCGTCCTATCATGAACACTGAAGCTTTCTTT. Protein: CASSQDRPIMNTEAFF.